This section outlines one TCR beta chain sequence together with its context. CDR3 size: 15 residues. The germline CDR1 and CDR2 sequences are SGDLS and YYNGEE. V lost 0 bases to trimming and J lost 0 bases, with 10 bases between them. The sample belongs to a study of T cell repertoires in ileal Crohn's disease. The data were produced by immunoSEQ multiplex PCR, yet TCRdb's version contains in-frame clones alone and is incomplete. The profile shows roughly 7,000 clones, 72% of them singletons. The sequenced sample was ileal tissue. The sequence came from an adult with Crohn's disease. The chain is built from TRBV9 and TRBJ2-7; D is perhaps TRBD1 (7 bases). The CDR3 region is CASSVGGTASYEQYF. The CDR3 DNA follows: TGTGCCAGCAGCGTAGGCGGGACAGCCTCCTACGAGCAGTACTTC.